This T cell receptor beta chain was obtained from a study of early T cells in non-severe SARS-CoV-2 infection. At the level of the study: Sequencing of unsorted whole blood was done on bulk RNA, leaving chains unpaired.

The library protocol tagged individual cDNA molecules with unique molecular identifiers. TCRdb re-derived calls from the 5' RACE reads in MiXCR, one entry per CDR3 protein. The top ten hold around 25% of the sample, which has roughly 35,000 distinct CDR3 sequences, under 6.5% seen once. With regard to this clonotype: Its antigen is not known. A much larger clone differs from this one at a single base, so this may be a read error. This is likely a read error, given that the CDR3 carries no conserved phenylalanine or tryptophan at its end.

The study, taken as a whole, reports: Clonotype matching in VDJdb favored anti-spike CD8 responses and did not capture private and CD4 specificities.

Trimming removed 6 bases at V and 9 bases at J, with 9 bases between. Per germline, CDR1 MDHEN and CDR2 SYDVKM. The CDR3 contains 11 residues. Specimen: whole blood. This sequence was found in an adult who was a healthcare worker with PCR-confirmed SARS-CoV-2 infection or an uninfected control (not recorded which). The rearrangement joins TRBV28 to TRBJ2-1; D ambiguous. CDR3: CASSQPFEQFL. Here the CDR3 DNA reads TGTGCCAGCAGCCAACCCTTTGAGCAGTTCCTC.